This T cell receptor (beta chain) was retrieved from a study of Graves' ophthalmopathy and Graves' hyperthyroidism. Scientists amplified the TCR beta CDR3 regions from RNA transcripts. First-round RT-PCR relied on HTBI primers, and a second-round multiplex PCR came next. Using its own MiXCR run on the multiplex PCR reads, TCRdb lists one record per CDR3 protein. Of approximately 210,000 distinct CDR3 sequences listed, roughly 27% are singletons. CDR1 and CDR2 from the germline V gene are LNHNV and YYDKDF (reference sequence). This CDR3 has 16 residues. The junction had 10 bases not matched to a gene; V was cut back by 2 bases and J by 5 bases.

This chain links TRBV15 with TRBJ2-5, with 8 bases aligning to TRBD1. Sequenced input: peripheral blood. The source of this sequence is a man between 45 and 60 years old with Graves' ophthalmopathy. The CDR3 sequence is CATSRLRTGGWETQYF. CDR3 sequence (DNA): TGTGCCACCAGCAGACTACGAACAGGGGGTTGGGAGACCCAGTACTTC.